Below, 21 T cell receptor beta chains from the same sample are listed, as sequenced in a study of graft-versus-host responses after intestinal transplantation. Produced via immunoSEQ multiplex PCR; TCRdb's table is partial and in-frame only. The table shows over 40,000 clones, with around 84% occurring only once. No antigen is known for these receptors. The sequencing here drew on unstimulated CD4+ T cells sorted from spleen or lymph node cells, taken before transplant. The receptors stem from a human donor who was the organ donor for an intestinal transplant.

The rearrangement uses TRBV27 and TRBJ2-2; TRBD2 aligns across 7 bases. The junction had 8 bases not matched to a gene; V was cut back by 1 base and J by 6 bases. The CDR3 sequence is 16 residues long. Germline V lookup: CDR1 MNHEY, CDR2 SMNVEV (reference sequence). The CDR3 nucleotides read TGTGCCAGCAGTTTATTCGGAAGACGGGGGGCCGGGGAGCTGTTTTTT. It codes for CASSLFGRRGAGELFF.

This rearrangement joins TRBV15 to TRBJ2-3, with TRBD1 as a possible D gene (5 bases). The germline CDR1 and CDR2 sequences are LNHNV and YYDKDF (reference sequence). V gave up 8 bases and J gave up 3 bases, with 9 bases separating them. The CDR3 is made up of 12 amino acids. CDR3 DNA sequence: TGTGCCACCGGGGCGATGACAGATACGCAGTATTTT. It is translated as CATGAMTDTQYF.

This sequence joins TRBV7-2 and TRBJ1-3, with TRBD1 matching over 7 bases. Germline loops: CDR1 SGHTA, CDR2 FQGNSA. Germline trimming cut 3 bases from V and 4 bases from J; bases unmatched to any gene: 3. The CDR3 covers 14 residues. CDR3 sequence (DNA): TGTGCCAGCAGCTTGACAGGGTTCGGAAACACCATATATTTT. This sequence encodes CASSLTGFGNTIYF.

In its sample, this clone was seen a few times. This chain links TRBV30 with TRBJ2-5; 8 bases line up with TRBD2. The CDR3 covers 13 residues. CDR1 is GTSNPN, CDR2 SVGIG, per germline (reference sequence). The V and J ends lost 2 bases and 3 bases, in that order; junction bases with no gene match: 2. CDR3 in amino acids: CAWSRGGEETQYF. CDR3 nucleotides: TGTGCCTGGAGTCGGGGGGGGGAAGAGACCCAGTACTTC. The variable domain in full, completed from reference TRBV30 and TRBJ2-5, reads SQTIHQWPATLVQPVGSPLSLECTVEGTSNPNLYWYRQAAGRGLQLLFYSVGIGQISSEVPQNLSASRPQDRQFILSSKKLLLSDSGFYLCAWSRGGEETQYFGPGTRLLVL.

The rearrangement links TRBV7-8 to TRBJ2-6; D is ambiguous. V lost 7 bases and J 1 base, leaving 17 bases between the germline ends. The CDR3 extends over 17 amino acids. Germline V gives CDR1 SGHVS, CDR2 FQNEAQ. The CDR3, as DNA: TGTGCCAGCATCCCCATTCTCGGAGCATCTGGGGCCAACGTCCTGACTTTC. Its protein product is CASIPILGASGANVLTF. Supplemented by reference TRBV7-8 and TRBJ2-6, the full variable domain reads GAGVSQSPRYKVAKRGQDVALRCDPISGHVSLFWYQQALGQGPEFLTYFQNEAQLDKSGLPSDRFFAERPEGSVSTLKIQRTQQEDSAVYLCASIPILGASGANVLTFGAGSRLTVL.

This sequence joins TRBV5-4 and TRBJ1-3, with a possible D match to TRBD1 (6 bases). V lost 4 bases and J 5 bases, leaving 13 bases between the germline ends. The germline CDR1 and CDR2 sequences are SGHNT and YYREEE (reference sequence). The length of the CDR3 is 14 residues. This CDR3 reads CASSLFRDRNTIYF. CDR3 nucleotides: TGTGCCAGCAGCCTCTTCCGGGACAGAAACACCATATATTTT.

This chain links TRBV15 with TRBJ2-5; TRBD2 agrees at 7 bases. From germline, CDR1 is LNHNV and CDR2 YYDKDF (reference sequence). Germline trimming cut 3 bases from V and 2 bases from J; bases unmatched to any gene: 3. CDR3 size: 14 residues. The CDR3: CATSRGLTQETQYF. The CDR3 bases are TGTGCCACCAGCAGGGGACTAACACAAGAGACCCAGTACTTC.

This clone has only one observation. This rearrangement joins TRBV15 to TRBJ2-2; possibly TRBD2 for D (6 bases). This CDR3 contains 17 residues. CDR1 and CDR2 (germline): LNHNV, YYDKDF (reference sequence). The germline V and J ends were trimmed by 1 base and 2 bases, with 14 bases remaining between them. CDR3 protein: CATSRAPWGGNTGELFF. The CDR3 bases are TGTGCCACCAGCAGAGCCCCGTGGGGAGGTAACACCGGGGAGCTGTTTTTT.

This chain connects TRBV5-1 to TRBJ2-3, with 9 bases matching TRBD2. The length of the CDR3 is 17 residues. V shed 1 base, J shed 0 bases, and the junction held 6 bases outside the gene matches. Germline assignment: CDR1 SGHRS and CDR2 YFSETQ. CDR3 nucleotides: TGCGCCAGCAGCTTGCCTCACCTAGCGGGGAGCACAGATACGCAGTATTTT. It yields the protein CASSLPHLAGSTDTQYF.

The count of this clone is one. The chain links TRBV10-3 to TRBJ1-5; D unresolved. Looked up from germline, CDR1 is ENHRY and CDR2 is SYGVKD. Trimming removed 10 bases from V and 7 bases from J, with 14 bases in between. CDR3 length equals 12 residues. CDR3 residues: CATAEGSQPQHF. In nucleotides, the CDR3 is TGTGCCACGGCAGAGGGTAGCCAGCCCCAGCATTTT.

A single count supports this clone. This sequence joins TRBV15 and TRBJ2-7; no definite D call. Germline V gene sequence: CDR1 LNHNV, CDR2 YYDKDF (reference sequence). This CDR3 has 13 residues. V was shortened by 5 bases and J by 4 bases, with 12 bases between the two germline ends. CDR3 sequence: CATSRARNYEQYF. The CDR3 DNA sequence: TGTGCCACCAGCCGCGCCAGGAATTACGAGCAGTACTTC.

V and J are TRBV19 and TRBJ2-7; 8 positions match TRBD1. Trimming took 1 base from V and 2 from J; bases not matched to a gene: 4. The CDR3 runs to 15 residues. CDR1 and CDR2 from the germline V gene are LNHDA and SQIVND (reference sequence). CDR3 in amino acids: CASSIGDRGPYEQYF. CDR3 bases: TGTGCCAGTAGTATAGGAGACAGGGGACCCTACGAGCAGTACTTC. Using reference TRBV19 and TRBJ2-7 for the parts outside the CDR3, the full variable domain is DGGITQSPKYLFRKEGQNVTLSCEQNLNHDAMYWYRQDPGQGLRLIYYSQIVNDFQKGDIAEGYSVSREKKESFPLTVTSAQKNPTAFYLCASSIGDRGPYEQYFGPGTRLTVT.

The rearrangement joins TRBV9 to TRBJ2-7; D might be TRBD2 (6 bases). The CDR3 has 17 amino acids. V was trimmed by 0 bases and J by 4 bases, leaving 20 bases between them. The germline V gene encodes CDR1 SGDLS and CDR2 YYNGEE. CDR3 in DNA: TGTGCCAGCAGCGTAGATGGTTTTGCGGGAATGGTGTACGAGCAGTACTTC. Translated: CASSVDGFAGMVYEQYF.

The V call is TRBV29-1, the J call TRBJ1-5; maybe TRBD1 (5 bases). The CDR3 sequence is 15 residues long. The germline V gene encodes CDR1 SQVTM and CDR2 ANQGSEA. The ends were cut back, 2 bases at V and 5 bases at J, with 16 bases in the middle. CDR3 DNA: TGCAGCGTTGAAAATCGGGCAGGGAACGATCAGCCCCAGCATTTT. Protein: CSVENRAGNDQPQHF. The whole variable domain, filled in from reference TRBV29-1 and TRBJ1-5, reads SAVISQKPSRDICQRGTSLTIQCQVDSQVTMMFWYRQQPGQSLTLIATANQGSEATYESGFVIDKFPISRPNLTFSTLTVSNMSPEDSSIYLCSVENRAGNDQPQHFGDGTRLSIL.

Concerning this clone itself: This specimen includes other DNA sequences encoding the same CDR3. The chain is built from TRBV30 and TRBJ2-5, with D possibly being TRBD1 or TRBD2 (5 bases each). Trimming stripped 1 base from V and 5 bases from J, with 11 bases between. The V gene's germline CDR1 is GTSNPN and CDR2 SVGIG (reference sequence). This CDR3 has 13 amino acids. The CDR3 coding sequence is TGTGCCTGGAGTGGGGGGTCGGGCGAGACCCAGTACTTC. Translation gives CAWSGGSGETQYF.

This clone was recorded once. This chain joins TRBV7-2 and TRBJ2-7; tentative D call: TRBD2 (6 bases). The CDR3 length is 15 residues. Trimming removed 5 bases from V and 2 bases from J, with 16 bases in between. CDR1 SGHTA and CDR2 FQGNSA come from the germline V gene. Here the CDR3 reads CASSGPGGRTYEQYF. The CDR3 nucleotides read TGTGCCAGCAGCGGCCCCGGGGGACGGACCTACGAGCAGTACTTC.

Details on this clone: The junction shows a germline mismatch at one end, possibly a read error. V usage is TRBV6-1 and J usage is TRBJ1-2; 11 positions match TRBD1. The CDR3 totals 16 residues. Germline loops: CDR1 MNHNS, CDR2 SASEGT. CDR3 bases: TGTGCCGGCAGTGAAGCCGGGACAGGGGGATTGGGTGGCTACACCTTC. Translated, it gives CAGSEAGTGGLGGYTF.

V usage is TRBV10-2 and J usage is TRBJ2-3; D gene unclear. V gave up 4 bases and J gave up 4 bases, with 9 bases separating them. Germline V gene sequence: CDR1 WSHSY, CDR2 SAAADI. The CDR3 has 13 amino acids. CDR3 sequence: CASSVTRPDTQYF. The CDR3 DNA is TGCGCCAGCAGTGTGACCCGGCCAGATACGCAGTATTTT.

This clone was picked up one time. V and J are TRBV19 and TRBJ1-4; no clear D gene. V shed 4 bases and J shed 8 bases, with 20 bases lying between them. This CDR3 is built from 16 residues. CDR1 is LNHDA and CDR2 is SQIVND in the germline V gene (reference sequence). This chain's CDR3 is CASSRIGSSNWEKLFF. Written as DNA, the CDR3 is TGTGCCAGTAGTAGGATTGGCAGCTCTAATTGGGAAAAACTGTTTTTT.

The chain combines TRBV5-1 with TRBJ1-2; 9 bases match TRBD1. CDR3 length: 15 residues. J lost 3 bases, V lost 0 bases, and 3 bases had no gene match. Germline CDR1 and CDR2: SGHRS and YFSETQ. CDR3 sequence: CASSLGWTGDYGYTF. The CDR3 DNA is TGCGCCAGCAGCTTGGGATGGACAGGGGACTATGGCTACACCTTC.

The table lists this clone with a few counts. The rearrangement joins TRBV7-8 to TRBJ2-7; 8 bases fit TRBD1. This CDR3 region has 17 residues. Germline V gene lookup returns CDR1 SGHVS and CDR2 FQNEAQ. V was pared by 4 bases and J by 5 bases, with 16 bases of the junction left unmatched. The CDR3 nucleotides read TGTGCCAGCAGCTCGCCGCCGGGACAGGCCACGGGCCACGAGCAGTACTTC. This codes for CASSSPPGQATGHEQYF.